In its sample, the clone carrying this T cell receptor beta chain was seen many times. This sample is part of a study of T-cell reconstitution after alpha-beta-depleted transplantation in children. CDR1 and CDR2 from the germline V gene are DFQATT and SNEGSKA (reference sequence). The CDR3 contains 14 residues. Trimming removed 6 bases from V and 5 bases from J; junction bases left unmatched: 7. This sample's TCRbeta library carried unique molecular identifier barcodes. From the PCR reads, TCRdb called clonotypes with MiXCR, one entry per CDR3 protein. Of hundreds of thousands of distinct CDR3 sequences listed, approximately 17% are singletons.

This TCR was sampled from a human donor who donated a stem cell graft to a child with acute myeloid leukemia. The sequences come from PBMCs from the stem cell graft donor, collected from the stem cell graft. The chain recombines TRBV20-1 with TRBJ2-5; 12 bases map to TRBD2. Written as DNA, the CDR3 is TGCAGTGCGCACAGACTAGCGGGGGATGAGACCCAGTACTTC. It translates to CSAHRLAGDETQYF.